Below, 29 T cell receptor beta chains from the same sample are listed, as sequenced in a study of OX40 agonist ivuxolimab in advanced cancers. Only in-frame clones appear in the TCRdb table, and some are missing; sequencing was by immunoSEQ multiplex PCR. The profile shows about 66,000 clones, approximately 90% of them singletons. The sample here was CD4+ or CD8+ T cells sorted from blood, taken in a trial of the OX40 agonist ivuxolimab. Receptors were obtained from an adult with an advanced solid tumor such as melanoma, head and neck, liver or kidney cancer.

The chain carries TRBV19 and TRBJ1-2; possibly TRBD1 for D (6 bases). V gave up 6 bases and J gave up 8 bases, with 19 bases separating them. The germline gives CDR1 LNHDA, CDR2 SQIVND (reference sequence). The length of the CDR3 is 14 residues. The CDR3 DNA is TGTGCCAGTAGCAACCCCCAGGGGCCTTTGGGCTACACCTTC. This gives the protein CASSNPQGPLGYTF.

The chain joins TRBV18 to TRBJ2-1, with TRBD2 as a possible D gene (6 bases). Germline CDR1 and CDR2: KGHSH and LQKENI. Trimming took 0 bases from V and 9 from J, leaving 12 bases between them. The CDR3 spans 14 residues. DNA of the CDR3: TGTGCCAGCTCACCACCTTATACTAGCCGTGAGCAGTTCTTC. Protein sequence: CASSPPYTSREQFF.

This clone was seen just once. The chain is built from TRBV29-1 and TRBJ1-2; D not resolved. Deletions cut 4 bases from V and 6 bases from J, with 6 bases between. CDR1 SQVTM and CDR2 ANQGSEA come from the germline V gene. CDR3 length equals 10 residues. In nucleotides, the CDR3 is TGCAGCGTTGGAGGGAATGGCTACACCTTC. Its translation: CSVGGNGYTF.

The chain joins TRBV4-1 to TRBJ1-4, with D unclear. CDR1 and CDR2 from the germline V gene are MGHRA and YSYEKL. Trimming left V 4 bases short and J 5 bases short, with 14 bases between. CDR3 length equals 15 residues. CDR3 region: CASSRTSQRNEKLFF. The CDR3 DNA sequence: TGCGCCAGCAGCCGAACCAGCCAACGGAATGAAAAACTGTTTTTT.

The rearrangement joins TRBV19 to TRBJ2-1; TRBD2 matches 7 bases. Germline loops: CDR1 LNHDA, CDR2 SQIVND (reference sequence). This CDR3 contains 14 residues. With V trimmed by 4 bases and J by 5 bases, 5 bases remained unmatched. In DNA form, the CDR3 reads TGTGCCAGTAGTAGGACTAGGCCCGACAATGAGCAGTTCTTC. Its translation is CASSRTRPDNEQFF.

The chain recombines TRBV12-5 with TRBJ1-2; D is undetermined. The CDR3 contains 14 residues. Trimming took 5 bases from V and 1 from J, leaving 11 bases between them. Per the germline V gene, CDR1 is LGHNT and CDR2 is FRNRAP. CDR3 in amino acids: CASGLDGDNYGYTF. The CDR3 region has the DNA TGTGCTAGTGGTCTGGACGGAGATAACTATGGCTACACCTTC.

The CDR3 DNA follows: TGTGCCAGCAGCTTCCCGGGACAGGGGACGGCAGATACGCAGTATTTT. This gives the protein CASSFPGQGTADTQYF. This sequence joins TRBV5-6 and TRBJ2-3, with 10 positions matching TRBD1. From germline, CDR1 is SGHDT and CDR2 YYEEEE. V lost 2 bases to trimming and J lost 4 bases; unmatched junction nucleotides: 7. The CDR3 extends over 16 amino acids.

The V call is TRBV30, the J call TRBJ2-6; the D gene could be TRBD1 or TRBD2 (6 bases each). Germline V gene lookup returns CDR1 GTSNPN and CDR2 SVGIG (reference sequence). V gave up 2 bases and J gave up 0 bases, with 20 bases separating them. CDR3 length: 19 residues. CDR3 bases: TGTGCCTGGAGTCCTGGGGGCGGACTAAAGGTCTCTGGGGCCAACGTCCTGACTTTC. Translating it yields CAWSPGGGLKVSGANVLTF. The full variable domain, its missing parts supplied by reference TRBV30 and TRBJ2-6, is SQTIHQWPATLVQPVGSPLSLECTVEGTSNPNLYWYRQAAGRGLQLLFYSVGIGQISSEVPQNLSASRPQDRQFILSSKKLLLSDSGFYLCAWSPGGGLKVSGANVLTFGAGSRLTVL.

This clone was seen only once. Other DNA sequences from this sample encode an identical CDR3 as well. The gene calls are TRBV5-1 and TRBJ2-1, with a tentative D call TRBD2 (6 bases). Germline V gene data show CDR1 as SGHRS and CDR2 as YFSETQ. V shed 0 bases and J shed 10 bases, with 29 bases lying between them. This CDR3 has 19 amino acids. The CDR3 region is CASSLGLAGSQLSLGEQFF. DNA of the CDR3: TGCGCCAGCAGCTTGGGGCTGGCGGGATCACAACTCTCTCTAGGGGAGCAGTTCTTC.

The V and J genes are TRBV4-2 and TRBJ2-5; D possibly uses TRBD1 or TRBD2 (5 bases each). The length of the CDR3 is 14 residues. CDR1 LGHNA and CDR2 YNFKEQ come from the germline V gene. Between the trimmed V and J ends, which lost 0 bases and 4 bases, there was a span of 9 bases. The CDR3 loop is CASSQDRGRETQYF. The DNA of the CDR3 is TGTGCCAGCAGCCAAGATCGGGGACGAGAGACCCAGTACTTC.

The chain recombines TRBV7-9 with TRBJ2-5; 13 nucleotides align to TRBD2. The length of the CDR3 is 16 residues. J was trimmed by 5 bases and V by 4 bases; bases with no gene match: 7. CDR1 is SEHNR and CDR2 is FQNEAQ in the germline V gene (reference sequence). CDR3 nucleotide sequence: TGTGCCAGCAGCTCCCGACTAGCGGGAGGTTCCGAGACCCAGTACTTC. This translates into CASSSRLAGGSETQYF.

V is TRBV2 and J is TRBJ1-5; 7 bases fit TRBD1. Trimming at V came to 4 bases and at J to 4 bases, leaving 7 bases not matched to a gene. CDR1 is SNHLY, CDR2 FYNNEI, per germline. This CDR3 contains 15 residues. DNA for the CDR3: TGTGCCAGCAGTGGGGAGGGACAGAGTAATCAGCCCCAGCATTTT. It is translated as CASSGEGQSNQPQHF.

The chain joins TRBV10-3 to TRBJ2-5; D is perhaps TRBD1 or TRBD2 (5 bases each). Germline values: CDR1 ENHRY, CDR2 SYGVKD. The germline V and J ends were trimmed by 4 bases and 5 bases, with 8 bases remaining between them. The CDR3 length is 12 residues. CDR3 coding DNA: TGTGCCATCAGTGGGGGCGGGGAGACCCAGTACTTC. This codes for CAISGGGETQYF.

The chain is built from TRBV28 and TRBJ1-4; perhaps TRBD1 as D (6 bases). Germline-derived CDR1 and CDR2 are MDHEN and SYDVKM. Trimming left V 2 bases short and J 6 bases short, with 10 bases between. The CDR3 totals 14 residues. CDR3 DNA sequence: TGTGCCAGCAGTTTAGGGGGGGGCGATGAAAAACTGTTTTTT. Translated: CASSLGGGDEKLFF.

This chain joins TRBV11-2 and TRBJ2-5; D gene ambiguous. V was shortened by 1 base and J by 1 base, with 4 bases between the two germline ends. CDR1 and CDR2 (germline): SGHAT, FQNNGV. The CDR3 is 13 amino acids. CDR3 sequence reads: CASSLGLQETQYF. CDR3 bases: TGTGCCAGCAGCTTAGGACTCCAAGAGACCCAGTACTTC.

This clone came up once. This chain joins TRBV14 and TRBJ2-7, with D perhaps given as TRBD1 or TRBD2 (5 bases each). Between the trimmed V and J ends, which lost 0 bases and 6 bases, there was a span of 15 bases. The CDR3 is 15 amino acids. Germline CDR1 reads SGHDN; CDR2 reads FVKESK. CDR3 sequence reads: CASSQERGLRGEQYF. DNA for the CDR3: TGTGCCAGCAGCCAAGAGAGGGGATTGAGGGGCGAGCAGTACTTC.

The chain links TRBV10-2 to TRBJ2-5; TRBD2 aligns across 12 bases. Germline CDR1 is WSHSY and CDR2 is SAAADI. There are 14 residues in the CDR3. The V and J ends lost 10 bases and 4 bases, in that order; junction bases with no gene match: 7. The CDR3 spells CATKGLAGLETQYF. In DNA form, the CDR3 reads TGCGCCACCAAGGGACTAGCGGGTTTAGAGACCCAGTACTTC.

The chain employs TRBV19 and TRBJ1-2, with no clear D. This CDR3 spans 13 amino acids. V lost 3 bases and J 6 bases, leaving 11 bases between the germline ends. Germline CDR1 LNHDA, CDR2 SQIVND (reference sequence). This chain's CDR3 is CASSIKENHGYTF. In DNA, the CDR3 is TGTGCCAGTAGTATCAAGGAAAACCATGGCTACACCTTC.

The V and J genes are TRBV14 and TRBJ1-2; D gene unclear. CDR1 SGHDN and CDR2 FVKESK come from the germline V gene. The CDR3 spans 11 residues. The V end lost 3 bases, the J end lost 8 bases, and 7 bases lay between the germline ends. The CDR3: CASSHGVGYTF. In DNA, the CDR3 is TGTGCCAGCAGCCATGGAGTAGGCTACACCTTC.

V usage is TRBV7-3 and J usage is TRBJ1-1; TRBD1 matches at 8 bases. Germline V gene sequence: CDR1 SGHTA, CDR2 FQGTGA. V trimming: 5 bases; J trimming: 1 base; junction bases outside the gene matches: 9. The CDR3 is 16 residues long. For the CDR3, the DNA is TGTGCCAGCAGCCCAACAGGGGGTCTAGGGAACACTGAAGCTTTCTTT. As protein: CASSPTGGLGNTEAFF.

V is TRBV14 and J is TRBJ2-7; D is undetermined. Germline loops: CDR1 SGHDN, CDR2 FVKESK. V was trimmed by 2 bases and J by 0 bases, leaving 14 bases between them. This CDR3 spans 16 amino acids. The CDR3 DNA is TGTGCCAGCAGCCAATTATTAGTCGGCAGCTCCTACGAGCAGTACTTC. Translated, it gives CASSQLLVGSSYEQYF.

The sample holds a few counts of this clone. Here the CDR3 reads CATYRGGYTF. Written as DNA, the CDR3 is TGTGCCACCTACAGGGGTGGCTACACCTTC. The chain uses TRBV19 and TRBJ1-2; 7 nucleotides agree with TRBD1. The CDR3 is made up of 10 amino acids. V gave up 10 bases and J gave up 7 bases; unmatched junction bases: 3. Germline CDR1 reads LNHDA; CDR2 reads SQIVND (reference sequence).

This chain uses TRBV19 with TRBJ1-3; D gene uncertain. The CDR3 spans 15 residues. With 5 bases removed from V and 0 bases from J, the gap between germline ends came to 11 bases. Germline lookup yields CDR1 LNHDA and CDR2 SQIVND (reference sequence). The CDR3: CASSFRALSGNTIYF. As DNA, the CDR3 is TGTGCCAGTAGTTTCCGGGCCCTCTCTGGAAACACCATATATTTT.

The chain links TRBV5-1 to TRBJ2-5, with 12 bases matching TRBD2. This CDR3 is 15 amino acids long. V shed 2 bases, J shed 11 bases, and the junction held 10 bases outside the gene matches. Germline-derived CDR1 and CDR2 are SGHRS and YFSETQ. Here the CDR3 reads CASSFRTSGTSEQYF. CDR3 coding DNA: TGCGCCAGCAGCTTTAGGACTAGCGGGACTTCTGAGCAGTACTTC.

The rearrangement uses TRBV28 and TRBJ2-7, with 8 bases aligning to TRBD2. The CDR3 consists of 15 residues. Germline CDR1 is MDHEN and CDR2 is SYDVKM. With V trimmed by 6 bases and J by 0 bases, 7 bases remained unmatched. CDR3 sequence: CASRSGGSASYEQYF. In DNA form, the CDR3 reads TGTGCCAGCAGGTCGGGAGGGTCCGCCTCCTACGAGCAGTACTTC.

V gene TRBV19 combines with J gene TRBJ2-3, with 8 bases fitting TRBD2. Germline CDR1 is LNHDA and CDR2 is SQIVND (reference sequence). J was trimmed by 0 bases and V by 4 bases; bases with no gene match: 3. CDR3 size: 15 residues. CDR3 sequence: CASSKGGRSTDTQYF. Here the CDR3 DNA reads TGTGCCAGTAGTAAGGGCGGGAGGAGCACAGATACGCAGTATTTT.

CDR3 amino acids: CAISTAADTQYF. In DNA form, the CDR3 reads TGTGCCATCAGTACTGCGGCAGATACGCAGTATTTT. The V and J genes are TRBV10-3 and TRBJ2-3; D call uncertain. Trimming removed 5 bases at V and 4 bases at J, with 7 bases between. Germline V lookup: CDR1 ENHRY, CDR2 SYGVKD. CDR3 length equals 12 residues.

The chain joins TRBV9 to TRBJ2-1, with TRBD2 as a possible D gene (5 bases). The CDR3 totals 12 residues. Germline values: CDR1 SGDLS, CDR2 YYNGEE. Trimming removed 6 bases at V and 4 bases at J, with 8 bases between. The CDR3 loop is CASTRDYNEQFF. The CDR3 DNA sequence: TGTGCCAGCACGAGGGATTACAATGAGCAGTTCTTC.

The chain combines TRBV5-1 with TRBJ2-1; 9 bases agree with TRBD2. Germline V gives CDR1 SGHRS, CDR2 YFSETQ. The CDR3 totals 14 residues. After removal of 7 bases from V and 0 bases from J, the junction contained 2 bases not matched to a gene. CDR3 region: CASQTSGSYNEQFF. The CDR3 coding sequence is TGCGCCAGCCAGACTAGCGGCTCCTACAATGAGCAGTTCTTC. Drawing the rest from reference TRBV5-1 and TRBJ2-1, the complete variable domain is KAGVTQTPRYLIKTRGQQVTLSCSPISGHRSVSWYQQTPGQGLQFLFEYFSETQRNKGNFPGRFSGRQFSNSRSEMNVSTLELGDSALYLCASQTSGSYNEQFFGPGTRLTVL.